These 6 T cell receptor beta chains originate from one sample sequenced in a study of T cell changes during pregnancy in multiple sclerosis. Repertoires were generated with immunoSEQ multiplex PCR, while TCRdb's copy carries only in-frame clones and drops some. The sample includes about 20,000 clones, about 90% of them seen just once. The sample in question was CD4+ T cells from peripheral blood mononuclear cells, obtained in the third trimester of pregnancy. These receptor sequences come from a female donor in good health, enrolled as a control in a pregnancy study.

The CDR3 DNA sequence: TGCGCCAGCAGAAAAAGCGGGAGAGGCTCCTACGAGCAGTACTTC. This sequence encodes CASRKSGRGSYEQYF. The chain recombines TRBV10-2 with TRBJ2-7; 8 bases fit TRBD2. Germline V gives CDR1 WSHSY, CDR2 SAAADI. The CDR3 runs 15 residues. The trim removed 6 bases at V and 0 bases at J, leaving 7 bases unmatched.

This clone has just one count. The chain joins TRBV11-1 to TRBJ1-6; 8 nucleotides align to TRBD1. This CDR3 spans 15 amino acids. V was pared by 5 bases and J by 9 bases, with 9 bases of the junction left unmatched. Germline-derived CDR1 and CDR2 are SGHAT and FQDESV (reference sequence). CDR3 DNA sequence: TGTGCCAGCAGCCCTCTGGACAGGGCAGGTTCACCCCTCCACTTT. It is translated as CASSPLDRAGSPLHF.

This clone was seen a few times. J is TRBJ2-6 and V is TRBV4-1; no definite D call. The CDR3 extends over 19 amino acids. Trimming removed 0 bases at V and 0 bases at J, with 15 bases between. The germline CDR1 and CDR2 sequences are MGHRA and YSYEKL. The CDR3 nucleotides read TGCGCCAGCAGCCAAGATACTCCCCTTCCCGGCTCTGGGGCCAACGTCCTGACTTTC. Its translation is CASSQDTPLPGSGANVLTF.

In its sample, this clone was seen once. V usage is TRBV21-1 and J usage is TRBJ2-6; no check of the table's D call, TRBD1, against the DNA was made. TRBV21-1 counts as a pseudogene. This CDR3 is built from 17 residues. The CDR3 loop is CASSAYSGGAGANVLTF. The CDR3 DNA follows: TGTGCCAGCAGCGCTTATTCAGGGGGCGCTGGGGCCAACGTCCTGACTTTC.

This clone has a handful of counts. V usage is TRBV6-1 and J usage is TRBJ1-2; no clear D gene. Germline V lookup: CDR1 MNHNS, CDR2 SASEGT. The CDR3 covers 14 residues. With 10 bases removed from V and 4 bases from J, the gap between germline ends came to 19 bases. The CDR3 nucleotides are TGTGCCACCAAATCTCTCGGGTCTGGCTATGGCTACACCTTC. Encoded protein: CATKSLGSGYGYTF.

This chain links TRBV4-2 with TRBJ2-1, with TRBD1 as a possible D gene (5 bases). In germline, CDR1 is LGHNA, CDR2 YNFKEQ. The CDR3 sequence is 15 residues long. Trimming stripped 1 base from V and 7 bases from J, with 14 bases between. The CDR3 nucleotides read TGTGCCAGCAGCCAAGGCCTTCTAGGGGCAAATGAGCAGTTCTTC. This sequence encodes CASSQGLLGANEQFF.